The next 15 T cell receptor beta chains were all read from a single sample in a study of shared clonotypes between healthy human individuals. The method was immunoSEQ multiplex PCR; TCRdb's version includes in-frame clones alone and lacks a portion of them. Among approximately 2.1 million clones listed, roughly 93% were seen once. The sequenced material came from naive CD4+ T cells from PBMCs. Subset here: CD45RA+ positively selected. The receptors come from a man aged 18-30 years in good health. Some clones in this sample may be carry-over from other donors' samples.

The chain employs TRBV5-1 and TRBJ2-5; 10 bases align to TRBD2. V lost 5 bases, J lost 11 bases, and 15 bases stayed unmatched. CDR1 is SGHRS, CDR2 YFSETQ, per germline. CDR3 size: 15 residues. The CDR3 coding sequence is TGCGCCAGCAGGCCTGCCTCCCTAGCGGGAGAAGAGCAGTACTTC. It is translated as CASRPASLAGEEQYF.

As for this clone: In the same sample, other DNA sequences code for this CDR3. CDR3 sequence (DNA): TGTGCCATCAGTGAGTCAAGACAGGGGGCAGGGGAGCAGTACTTC. This encodes CAISESRQGAGEQYF. This chain joins TRBV10-3 and TRBJ2-7, with 10 bases fitting TRBD1. This CDR3 has 15 amino acids. Germline CDR1 and CDR2: ENHRY and SYGVKD. J lost 7 bases, V lost 0 bases, and 6 bases had no gene match.

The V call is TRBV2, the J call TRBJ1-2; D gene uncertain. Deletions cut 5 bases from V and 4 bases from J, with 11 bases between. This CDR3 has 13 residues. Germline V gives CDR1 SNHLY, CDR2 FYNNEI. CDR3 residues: CASSPHETYGYTF. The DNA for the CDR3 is TGTGCCAGCAGTCCTCACGAAACCTATGGCTACACCTTC.

CDR3 DNA: TGCGCCAGCAGCTTGGTGCAGTTAGCGGGGGCCTACAATGAGCAGTTCTTC. This sequence encodes CASSLVQLAGAYNEQFF. The chain recombines TRBV5-1 with TRBJ2-1, with 9 bases identical to TRBD2. Germline lookup yields CDR1 SGHRS and CDR2 YFSETQ. V lost 0 bases, J lost 2 bases, and 6 bases stayed unmatched. The CDR3 totals 17 residues.

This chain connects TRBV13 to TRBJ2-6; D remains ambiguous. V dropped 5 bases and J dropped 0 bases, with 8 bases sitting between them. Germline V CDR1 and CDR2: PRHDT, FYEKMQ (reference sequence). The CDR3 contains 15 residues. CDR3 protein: CASSIEDSGANVLTF. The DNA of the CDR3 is TGTGCCAGCAGCATAGAGGACTCTGGGGCCAACGTCCTGACTTTC.

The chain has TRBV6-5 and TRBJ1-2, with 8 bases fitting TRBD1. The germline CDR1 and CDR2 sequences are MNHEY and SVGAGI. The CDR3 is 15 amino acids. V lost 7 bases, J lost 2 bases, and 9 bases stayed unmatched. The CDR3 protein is CASTLRTGTNYGYTF. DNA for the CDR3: TGTGCCAGCACCCTACGGACAGGGACAAACTATGGCTACACCTTC.

In nucleotides, the CDR3 is TGTGCCAGCAGAGTGGCCGGGGGCTCCTACGAGCAGTACTTC. As protein: CASRVAGGSYEQYF. V usage is TRBV6-1 and J usage is TRBJ2-7, with TRBD2 as a possible D gene (6 bases). The CDR3 is made up of 14 amino acids. Looked up from germline, CDR1 is MNHNS and CDR2 is SASEGT. Between the trimmed V and J ends, which lost 6 bases and 0 bases, there was a span of 12 bases.

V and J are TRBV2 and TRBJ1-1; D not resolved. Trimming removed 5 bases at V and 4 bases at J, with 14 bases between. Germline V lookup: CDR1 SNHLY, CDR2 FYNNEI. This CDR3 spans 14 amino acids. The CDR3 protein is CASSPESGVTEAFF. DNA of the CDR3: TGTGCCAGCAGTCCAGAATCCGGGGTCACTGAAGCTTTCTTT.

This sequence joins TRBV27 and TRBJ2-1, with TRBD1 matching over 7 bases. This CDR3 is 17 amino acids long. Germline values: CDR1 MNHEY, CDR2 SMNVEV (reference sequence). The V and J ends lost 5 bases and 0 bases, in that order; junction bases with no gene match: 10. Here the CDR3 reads CASSLRTGTSSYNEQFF. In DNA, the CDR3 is TGTGCCAGCAGTCTAAGGACAGGAACGAGCTCCTACAATGAGCAGTTCTTC.

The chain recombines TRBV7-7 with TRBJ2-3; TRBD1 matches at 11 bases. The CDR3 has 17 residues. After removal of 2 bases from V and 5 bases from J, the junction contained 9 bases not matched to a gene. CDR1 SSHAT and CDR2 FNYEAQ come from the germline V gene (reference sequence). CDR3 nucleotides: TGTGCCAGCAGCTTAACCCATACCGGGACAGGGGGAGATACGCAGTATTTT. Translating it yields CASSLTHTGTGGDTQYF.

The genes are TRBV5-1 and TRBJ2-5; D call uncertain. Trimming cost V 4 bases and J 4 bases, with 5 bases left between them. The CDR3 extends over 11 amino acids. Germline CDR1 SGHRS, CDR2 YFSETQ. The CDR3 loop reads CASSVGETQYF. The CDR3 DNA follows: TGCGCCAGCAGCGTAGGAGAGACCCAGTACTTC.

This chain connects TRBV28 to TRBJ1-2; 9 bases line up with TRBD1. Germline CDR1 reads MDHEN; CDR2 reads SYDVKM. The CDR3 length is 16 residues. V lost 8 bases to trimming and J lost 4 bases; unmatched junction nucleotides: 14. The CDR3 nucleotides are TGTGCCAGCGGATCTTGGGGACAGGGAACTTCCTATGGCTACACCTTC. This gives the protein CASGSWGQGTSYGYTF.

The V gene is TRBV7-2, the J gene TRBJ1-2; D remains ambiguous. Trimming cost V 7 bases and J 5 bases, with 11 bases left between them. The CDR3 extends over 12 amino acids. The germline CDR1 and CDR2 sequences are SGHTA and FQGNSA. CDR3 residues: CASNLMGYGYTF. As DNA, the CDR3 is TGTGCCAGCAACCTGATGGGGTATGGCTACACCTTC. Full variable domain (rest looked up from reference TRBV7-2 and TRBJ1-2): GAGVSQSPSNKVTEKGKDVELRCDPISGHTALYWYRQSLGQGLEFLIYFQGNSAPDKSGLPSDRFSAERTGGSVSTLTIQRTQQEDSAVYLCASNLMGYGYTFGSGTRLTVV.

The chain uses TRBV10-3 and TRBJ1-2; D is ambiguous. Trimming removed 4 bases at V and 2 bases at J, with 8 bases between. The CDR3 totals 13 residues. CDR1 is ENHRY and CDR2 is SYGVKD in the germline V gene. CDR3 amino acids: CAISATQNYGYTF. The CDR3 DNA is TGTGCCATCAGTGCTACACAGAACTATGGCTACACCTTC.

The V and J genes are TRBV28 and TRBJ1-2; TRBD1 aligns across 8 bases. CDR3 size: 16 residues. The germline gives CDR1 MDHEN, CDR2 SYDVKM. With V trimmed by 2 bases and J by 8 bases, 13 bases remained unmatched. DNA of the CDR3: TGTGCCAGCAGTTTAGGCGGGGGACAGGCAGATCGGGGCTACACCTTC. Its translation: CASSLGGGQADRGYTF.